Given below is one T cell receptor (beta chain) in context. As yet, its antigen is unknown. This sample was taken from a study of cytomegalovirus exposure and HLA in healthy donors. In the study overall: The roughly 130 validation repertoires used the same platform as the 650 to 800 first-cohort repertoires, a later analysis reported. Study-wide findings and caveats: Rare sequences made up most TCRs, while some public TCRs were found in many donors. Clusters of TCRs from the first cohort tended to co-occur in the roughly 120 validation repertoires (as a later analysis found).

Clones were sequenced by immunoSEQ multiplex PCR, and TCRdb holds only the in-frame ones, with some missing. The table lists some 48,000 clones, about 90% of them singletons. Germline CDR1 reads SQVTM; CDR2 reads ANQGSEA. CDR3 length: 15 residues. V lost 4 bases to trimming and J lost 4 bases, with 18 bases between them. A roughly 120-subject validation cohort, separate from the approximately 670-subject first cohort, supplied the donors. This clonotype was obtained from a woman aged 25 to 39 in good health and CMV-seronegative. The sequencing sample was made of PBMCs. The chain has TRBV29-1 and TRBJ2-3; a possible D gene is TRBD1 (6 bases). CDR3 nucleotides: TGCAGCGTTGTGGGGCACAGGGCATCTCCAGATACGCAGTATTTT. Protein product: CSVVGHRASPDTQYF.